A single sample gave rise to the 13 T cell receptor beta chains below, sequenced in a study of OX40 agonist ivuxolimab in advanced cancers. The library relied on the immunoSEQ multiplex PCR assay. TCRdb's version of the immuneACCESS table is confined to in-frame rearrangements and falls short of the full clone set. An unresolved V gene accounts for under half of the shortfall where checked; the remainder is of unknown origin. The sample yields 74,000 or so clones; about 92% were counted once. More than 1.5% of the sample rests with the top ten. The sequenced sample was CD4+ or CD8+ T cells sorted from blood, obtained in a trial of the OX40 agonist ivuxolimab. The receptors originated from an adult with an advanced solid tumor such as melanoma, head and neck, liver or kidney cancer.

This chain joins TRBV6-6 and TRBJ1-1; 10 bases line up with TRBD1. The CDR3 contains 14 residues. The V and J ends lost 4 bases and 7 bases, in that order; junction bases with no gene match: 6. The germline gives CDR1 MNHNY, CDR2 SVGAGI (reference sequence). CDR3 sequence: CASSSGQGRNEAFF. Here the CDR3 DNA reads TGTGCCAGCAGTTCGGGACAGGGGAGGAATGAAGCTTTCTTT.

The rearrangement links TRBV10-2 to TRBJ2-1; tentative D call: TRBD2 (5 bases). CDR1 is WSHSY, CDR2 SAAADI, per germline. CDR3 length equals 12 residues. Trimming took 5 bases from V and 10 from J, leaving 12 bases between them. The CDR3 DNA reads as TGCGCCAGCAGTAGTAGCGCGCAAGAGCAGTTCTTC. It translates to CASSSSAQEQFF.

The rearrangement links TRBV5-1 to TRBJ1-5; unclear D gene. Germline CDR1 SGHRS, CDR2 YFSETQ. Trimming left V 4 bases short and J 3 bases short, with 14 bases between. The CDR3 has 15 amino acids. Written as DNA, the CDR3 is TGCGCCAGCAGCCCGAACGGTGGGGACAATCAGCCCCAGCATTTT. Its translation is CASSPNGGDNQPQHF.

The chain couples TRBV6-5 to TRBJ1-2; tentative D call: TRBD1 (6 bases). V was trimmed by 6 bases and J by 4 bases, leaving 15 bases between them. This CDR3 is built from 14 residues. CDR1 and CDR2 from the germline V gene are MNHEY and SVGAGI. This CDR3 reads CASRPPGTPYGYTF. The CDR3 coding sequence is TGTGCCAGCAGACCACCCGGGACACCCTATGGCTACACCTTC.

This chain joins TRBV10-1 and TRBJ2-2, with D unresolved. The CDR3 runs 14 residues. Trimming removed 7 bases from V and 4 bases from J, with 13 bases in between. CDR1 is WNHNN, CDR2 SYGVQD, per germline (reference sequence). CDR3 residues: CASIRTLGTGELFF. CDR3 nucleotide sequence: TGCGCCAGCATCCGGACCCTGGGCACCGGGGAGCTGTTTTTT.

The chain carries TRBV19 and TRBJ2-5; 10 positions match TRBD1. The V and J ends lost 7 bases and 4 bases, in that order; junction bases with no gene match: 15. Germline CDR1 LNHDA, CDR2 SQIVND (reference sequence). This CDR3 contains 17 residues. As DNA, the CDR3 is TGTGCCAGTATTTCTTTGGGGGGACAGGGGACGGGAGAGACCCAGTACTTC. Translation gives CASISLGGQGTGETQYF.

The CDR3: CASSSHASSSGFYNEQFF. The CDR3 DNA reads as TGTGCCAGCAGCTCACACGCCTCTTCTAGCGGGTTTTACAATGAGCAGTTCTTC. The rearrangement uses TRBV7-2 and TRBJ2-1, with 8 bases lining up with TRBD2. The CDR3 length is 18 residues. Germline assignment: CDR1 SGHTA and CDR2 FQGNSA. J was trimmed by 4 bases and V by 4 bases; bases with no gene match: 15. The whole variable domain, remainder taken from reference TRBV7-2 and TRBJ2-1, is GAGVSQSPSNKVTEKGKDVELRCDPISGHTALYWYRQSLGQGLEFLIYFQGNSAPDKSGLPSDRFSAERTGGSVSTLTIQRTQQEDSAVYLCASSSHASSSGFYNEQFFGPGTRLTVL.

The CDR3 DNA reads TGTGCCAGCACCGCAGGGGGGGCCCTCAGGTCCGGGGAGCTGTTTTTT. This gives the protein CASTAGGALRSGELFF. The V and J genes are TRBV11-2 and TRBJ2-2; D tentatively reads TRBD1 or TRBD2 (7 bases each). Trimming removed 7 bases at V and 6 bases at J, with 21 bases between. CDR1 and CDR2 (germline): SGHAT, FQNNGV. This CDR3 has 16 amino acids.

The rearrangement links TRBV19 to TRBJ2-7; D is undetermined. There are 11 residues in the CDR3. Germline V gene lookup returns CDR1 LNHDA and CDR2 SQIVND (reference sequence). Trimming took 4 bases from V and 4 from J, leaving 5 bases between them. CDR3 sequence reads: CASSTLYEQYF. DNA of the CDR3: TGTGCCAGTAGTACTTTATACGAGCAGTACTTC.

The genes are TRBV19 and TRBJ1-1; TRBD1 might be the D (6 bases). This CDR3 has 17 residues. Germline CDR1 is LNHDA and CDR2 is SQIVND (reference sequence). V was trimmed by 7 bases and J by 5 bases, leaving 26 bases between them. The CDR3 spells CASTKNSGQLSVTEAFF. The CDR3, as DNA: TGTGCCAGTACAAAAAATAGCGGACAGTTGTCGGTAACTGAAGCTTTCTTT.

This clone has only one observation. The chain couples TRBV7-2 to TRBJ2-2; TRBD2 aligns across 11 bases. The V segment lost 5 bases and the J segment 3 bases; nucleotides outside the gene matches: 8. Germline V gives CDR1 SGHTA, CDR2 FQGNSA. CDR3 length: 17 amino acids. The DNA for the CDR3 is TGTGCCAGCAGCCGAGTGAGACTAGCGGGATACACCGGGGAGCTGTTTTTT. This translates into CASSRVRLAGYTGELFF.

The chain uses TRBV7-2 and TRBJ1-1, with 8 bases fitting TRBD1. J was trimmed by 4 bases and V by 2 bases; bases with no gene match: 6. The CDR3 sequence is 15 residues long. Germline CDR1 is SGHTA and CDR2 is FQGNSA. The CDR3 nucleotides read TGTGCCAGCAGCTTACCAGGGGGCGCCGGCACTGAAGCTTTCTTT. This codes for CASSLPGGAGTEAFF.

The rearrangement links TRBV18 to TRBJ1-1; D possibly corresponds to TRBD1 (5 bases). Between the trimmed V and J ends, which lost 3 bases and 5 bases, there was a span of 13 bases. The CDR3 spans 14 residues. Germline V gene sequence: CDR1 KGHSH, CDR2 LQKENI. The CDR3 region has the DNA TGTGCCAGCTCACCCGCCGGCAGGGAGACTGAAGCTTTCTTT. It translates to CASSPAGRETEAFF.